The entry below describes one T cell receptor (beta chain). The antigen remains undetermined. This entry is derived from a study of OX40 agonist ivuxolimab in advanced cancers. The wider study: At approximately 80% male, the cohort had a mean age of 60 years, ranging from about 20 to 80. Therapy given before enrollment (anti-PD-1, anti-PD-L1 or anti-CTLA-4) was allowed, and 40% had some.

This table comes from immunoSEQ multiplex PCR, and its TCRdb copy is limited to in-frame clones, with some not included. The sample includes some 50,000 clones, 86% of them seen just once. The CDR3 runs 17 residues. Trimming removed 4 bases from V and 5 bases from J; junction bases left unmatched: 12. Germline V gene data show CDR1 as SGHDN and CDR2 as FVKESK. Study-wide findings and caveats: Some nonresponders additionally presented with little normalized T-cell clonal expansion. CD8+ T cells averaged more expanded clones than CD4+.

The rearrangement uses TRBV14 and TRBJ2-7; 12 bases agree with TRBD2. The input for sequencing was CD4+ or CD8+ T cells sorted from blood, taken in a trial of the OX40 agonist ivuxolimab. The sequence was collected from an adult with an advanced solid tumor such as melanoma, head and neck, liver or kidney cancer. CDR3 loop: CASSLHSGLAGNNEQYF. The CDR3 nucleotides are TGTGCCAGCAGCCTCCACTCTGGACTAGCGGGAAACAACGAGCAGTACTTC.